The 9 T cell receptor beta chains below all came from one sample that was sequenced in a study of shared T cell receptors in the human thymus. Profiling relied on immunoSEQ multiplex PCR, and the TCRdb table lists in-frame clones only, not all of them. Among more than 550,000 clones listed, 80% to 90% were seen once. This same sample was also taken into another study, of human thymus T cells.

Material for sequencing was thymocytes. Receptor source: a girl less than two years old with a congenital heart defect.

This rearrangement joins TRBV11-2 to TRBJ1-2; tentative D call: TRBD1 (6 bases). This CDR3 spans 15 amino acids. Germline V gives CDR1 SGHAT, CDR2 FQNNGV. Trimming cost V 5 bases and J 4 bases, with 17 bases left between them. The CDR3 spells CASSPLGHVIYGYTF. In DNA form, the CDR3 reads TGTGCCAGCAGCCCACTGGGACATGTCATCTATGGCTACACCTTC.

The V gene is TRBV2, the J gene TRBJ1-1, with 10 bases that match TRBD1. J lost 3 bases, V lost 6 bases, and 10 bases had no gene match. This CDR3 spans 16 amino acids. Germline V gene lookup returns CDR1 SNHLY and CDR2 FYNNEI. Here the CDR3 reads CASSLRQGAKDTEAFF. The CDR3, as DNA: TGTGCCAGCAGCTTGCGACAGGGGGCGAAGGACACTGAAGCTTTCTTT.

The V call is TRBV15, the J call TRBJ2-1; weak D call: TRBD1 (5 bases). The V gene's germline CDR1 is LNHNV and CDR2 YYDKDF (reference sequence). The CDR3 runs to 15 residues. V was pared by 3 bases and J by 7 bases, with 16 bases between. The DNA for the CDR3 is TGTGCCACCAGCAGCTTTCTACCAAGACAGAATGAGCAGTTCTTC. Translated: CATSSFLPRQNEQFF.

The chain combines TRBV7-3 with TRBJ1-1; 9 bases fit TRBD1. The germline V gene has CDR1 SGHTA and CDR2 FQGTGA. With 5 bases clipped from V and 5 bases from J, the junction kept 3 bases outside the gene matches. The CDR3 extends over 13 amino acids. The CDR3 DNA follows: TGTGCCAGCAGCCGACAGGGGGAGACTGAAGCTTTCTTT. It encodes CASSRQGETEAFF.

The chain carries TRBV10-1 and TRBJ1-1; D is ambiguous. The germline CDR1 and CDR2 sequences are WNHNN and SYGVQD (reference sequence). The length of the CDR3 is 14 residues. With 2 bases removed from V and 5 bases from J, the gap between germline ends came to 12 bases. The CDR3 loop is CASSEHVGRTEAFF. CDR3 nucleotides: TGCGCCAGCAGTGAGCACGTAGGGAGGACTGAAGCTTTCTTT.

This clone was counted only a few times. The gene calls are TRBV27 and TRBJ1-5; D gene ambiguous. This CDR3 contains 13 residues. Germline V gene sequence: CDR1 MNHEY, CDR2 SMNVEV (reference sequence). V dropped 4 bases and J dropped 4 bases, with 8 bases sitting between them. The CDR3 DNA follows: TGTGCCAGCAGTTCTCGGGGTAATCAGCCCCAGCATTTT. Its translation: CASSSRGNQPQHF.

In its sample, this clone was seen once. The V call is TRBV2, the J call TRBJ2-7; 8 nucleotides match TRBD1. After removal of 6 bases from V and 2 bases from J, the junction contained 12 bases not matched to a gene. The CDR3 runs to 16 residues. Germline V gives CDR1 SNHLY, CDR2 FYNNEI. CDR3 in amino acids: CASSQSPETGAYEQYF. CDR3 coding DNA: TGTGCCAGCAGCCAATCTCCCGAGACAGGGGCCTACGAGCAGTACTTC.

The V gene is TRBV15, the J gene TRBJ2-1; 11 positions match TRBD2. V lost 3 bases and J lost 5; bases outside the gene matches: 6. Germline V gene data show CDR1 as LNHNV and CDR2 as YYDKDF (reference sequence). The CDR3 loop spans 16 amino acids. CDR3 residues: CATSRTSGETDNEQFF. DNA of the CDR3: TGTGCCACCAGCAGGACTAGCGGGGAGACCGACAATGAGCAGTTCTTC.

This clone was seen only a few times. The genes are TRBV7-2 and TRBJ2-7; D perhaps matches TRBD1 (5 bases). Germline CDR1 is SGHTA and CDR2 is FQGNSA. V shed 1 base and J shed 6 bases, with 10 bases lying between them. The CDR3 runs to 13 residues. The CDR3 sequence: CASSLVRVSEQYF. The CDR3 DNA reads as TGTGCCAGCAGCTTAGTCAGGGTCTCCGAGCAGTACTTC.